This T cell receptor beta chain stems from a study of identical twins. Regarding the study as a whole: Within monozygotic twins, out-of-frame TCR alpha sharing was underestimated by the models.

This clonotype has a handful of counts. Its cognate antigen is unknown. TCRdb recomputed calls from the 5' RACE reads with MiXCR, one row per CDR3 protein. The sample has roughly 230,000 distinct CDR3 sequences, about 8% seen once. The same sample was also used in a study of yellow fever vaccine responses in identical twins.

Material for sequencing was CD8+ T cells sorted from blood. This clonotype was obtained from a woman between 18 and 29 years old in good health.

In nucleotides, the CDR3 is TGTGCCACCAGTGAAAACAGGGAGGGGACTTACGAGCAGTACTTC. The encoded protein is CATSENREGTYEQYF. The V and J genes are TRBV24-1 and TRBJ2-7; tentative D call: TRBD2 (7 bases). CDR3 length: 15 residues. From germline, CDR1 is KGHDR and CDR2 SFDVKD. Trimming took off 4 bases at V and 4 bases at J, with 16 bases between the two ends.